A selection of T cell receptor beta chains follows, all from one sample in a study of shared clonotypes between healthy human individuals. TCRdb's table, derived via immunoSEQ multiplex PCR, lists solely in-frame clones and lacks some. In the table there are millions of clones, 85% to 95% of which are singletons. Material: naive CD8+ T cells from PBMCs. The receptors originated from a man between 18 and 35 years old in good health. Some clones in this sample may be carry-over from other donors' samples. Both conserved end residues are part of each CDR3. D genes are given only for firm matches. Clone size appears in some rows only: once, few, many, or a class for an expanded clone.

cdr3_aa cdr3_nt j_call v_call clone_size d_call
CASSHFAGGALGHNEQFF TGTGCCAGCAGCCACTTTGCGGGAGGGGCTCTCGGTCACAATGAGCAGTTCTTC TRBJ2-1 TRBV13 - TRBD2
CAIRTTGAPFYEQYF TGTGCCATCAGGACGACAGGGGCCCCCTTTTACGAGCAGTACTTC TRBJ2-7 TRBV10-3 - TRBD1
CASSWVGPDTEAFF TGTGCCAGCAGTTGGGTGGGGCCGGACACTGAAGCTTTCTTT TRBJ1-1 TRBV6-5 once -
CASSSSENTEAFF TGTGCCAGCAGCTCTTCAGAGAACACTGAAGCTTTCTTT TRBJ1-1 TRBV7-6 few -
CASSRILTGTNYGYTF TGTGCCAGCAGCCGGATCTTGACAGGGACCAACTATGGCTACACCTTC TRBJ1-2 TRBV14 - TRBD1
CASSPRDSNYEQYF TGTGCCAGCAGTCCTCGGGATTCTAACTACGAGCAGTACTTC TRBJ2-7 TRBV25-1 - -
CASSSTGLNTEAFF TGTGCCAGCAGCTCTACAGGGTTGAACACTGAAGCTTTCTTT TRBJ1-1 TRBV5-4 - -
CASSLDGRGHNEQFF TGTGCCAGCAGCTTAGACGGGAGGGGGCACAATGAGCAGTTCTTC TRBJ2-1 TRBV11-1 once -
CSARGSEAASSAEQYF TGCAGCGCCAGGGGCAGCGAGGCGGCGAGCTCCGCCGAGCAGTACTTC TRBJ2-7 TRBV29-1 once -
CASSFGRLYEQYF TGTGCCAGCAGCTTCGGACGGTTATACGAGCAGTACTTC TRBJ2-7 TRBV7-8 - -
CAWTTYYGYTF TGTGCCTGGACCACCTACTATGGCTACACCTTC TRBJ1-2 TRBV30 - -